A single sample is the source of the 26 T cell receptor beta chains below, sequenced in a study of radiotherapy plus CTLA-4 blockade in lung cancer. Data came from immunoSEQ multiplex PCR; TCRdb stores just in-frame clones and leaves some out. This sample has 15,000 to 20,000 clones, with more than 75% found just once. Sequences were derived from peripheral blood, sampled from a patient treated with radiotherapy plus ipilimumab. The receptor set was obtained from a human donor with non-small cell lung cancer whose response to radiotherapy plus ipilimumab could not be evaluated.

This clone has only one observation. CDR3 nucleotide sequence: TGTGCCAGCAGCTTGTCGGGAGGAACGGACCCATACTCCTACGAGCAGTACTTC. This gives the protein CASSLSGGTDPYSYEQYF. The chain recombines TRBV5-4 with TRBJ2-7; 7 bases line up with TRBD2. CDR3 size: 18 residues. The germline gives CDR1 SGHNT, CDR2 YYREEE (reference sequence). Unmatched junction bases numbered 13, after V lost 1 base and J lost 0 bases.

The chain has TRBV2 and TRBJ2-3; tentatively, D is TRBD2 (6 bases). The germline CDR1 and CDR2 sequences are SNHLY and FYNNEI. V was trimmed by 9 bases and J by 4 bases, leaving 11 bases between them. CDR3 length equals 12 residues. CDR3 in DNA: TGTGCCAGTGCAAGGGAGGCAGATACGCAGTATTTT. As protein: CASAREADTQYF.

The sample holds one count of this clone. The rearrangement links TRBV7-2 to TRBJ1-4; D unclear. CDR1 is SGHTA and CDR2 is FQGNSA in the germline V gene. V lost 1 base to trimming and J lost 6 bases, with 9 bases between them. The CDR3 is 14 residues long. DNA for the CDR3: TGTGCCAGCAGCTTAGGTCTGAGGGATGAAAAACTGTTTTTT. Translating gives CASSLGLRDEKLFF. Combining the CDR3 with reference TRBV7-2 and TRBJ1-4 gives the whole variable domain GAGVSQSPSNKVTEKGKDVELRCDPISGHTALYWYRQSLGQGLEFLIYFQGNSAPDKSGLPSDRFSAERTGGSVSTLTIQRTQQEDSAVYLCASSLGLRDEKLFFGSGTQLSVL.

J is TRBJ2-7 and V is TRBV28; 9 nucleotides align to TRBD1. The CDR3 sequence is 13 residues long. CDR1 and CDR2 from the germline V gene are MDHEN and SYDVKM. Trimming cost V 7 bases and J 6 bases; bases outside gene matches: 7. CDR3 sequence reads: CASIRDRAREQYF. CDR3 coding DNA: TGTGCCAGCATCCGGGACAGGGCCCGCGAGCAGTACTTC. Together with reference TRBV28 and TRBJ2-7, the CDR3 gives the full variable domain: DVKVTQSSRYLVKRTGEKVFLECVQDMDHENMFWYRQDPGLGLRLIYFSYDVKMKEKGDIPEGYSVSREKKERFSLILESASTNQTSMYLCASIRDRAREQYFGPGTRLTVT.

The gene calls are TRBV5-4 and TRBJ1-1; D may be TRBD1 (6 bases). The CDR3 contains 15 residues. Per the germline V gene, CDR1 is SGHNT and CDR2 is YYREEE (reference sequence). V was trimmed by 4 bases and J by 4 bases, leaving 17 bases between them. CDR3 loop: CASSTKTGGLTEAFF. CDR3 nucleotides: TGTGCCAGCAGCACAAAAACGGGGGGGCTCACTGAAGCTTTCTTT.

The gene calls are TRBV5-1 and TRBJ2-7; the match to TRBD2 covers 15 bases. CDR3 length: 17 residues. CDR1 and CDR2 from the germline V gene are SGHRS and YFSETQ. V was clipped by 2 bases and J by 2 bases; unmatched bases: 5. The CDR3 DNA is TGCGCCAGCAGCTTAGGGACTAGCGGGAGGCGAACCTACGAGCAGTACTTC. Amino acid sequence: CASSLGTSGRRTYEQYF.

This clone ranks as medium-sized. The chain's CDR3 is CSVDETGTQYF. DNA of the CDR3: TGCAGCGTCGATGAAACAGGGACCCAGTACTTC. The gene calls are TRBV29-1 and TRBJ2-5; maybe TRBD1 (5 bases). Germline V gene lookup returns CDR1 SQVTM and CDR2 ANQGSEA. CDR3 size: 11 residues. The V and J ends lost 6 bases and 7 bases respectively, with 12 bases between them.

The V call is TRBV19, the J call TRBJ1-5; 12 bases match TRBD1. With V trimmed by 4 bases and J by 2 bases, 6 bases remained unmatched. This CDR3 is built from 17 residues. Per germline, CDR1 LNHDA and CDR2 SQIVND (reference sequence). DNA of the CDR3: TGTGCCAGTAGTACGGGACAGGGGGCGAGGGGCAATCAGCCCCAGCATTTT. Translated, it gives CASSTGQGARGNQPQHF.

This clone was recorded once. The CDR3 DNA sequence: TGTGCCAGCAGCTTGGGACTAGCGGGATATAATGAGCAGTTCTTC. It specifies CASSLGLAGYNEQFF. The rearrangement links TRBV11-2 to TRBJ2-1; the match to TRBD2 covers 13 bases. CDR3 length: 15 amino acids. The germline V gene encodes CDR1 SGHAT and CDR2 FQNNGV. The junction had 3 bases not matched to a gene; V was cut back by 3 bases and J by 7 bases.

This chain joins TRBV18 and TRBJ1-3; TRBD1 is a possible D gene (5 bases). This CDR3 spans 16 amino acids. From germline, CDR1 is KGHSH and CDR2 LQKENI. V lost 5 bases, J lost 0 bases, and 14 bases lay in between. The CDR3 loop is CASSARDLSSGNTIYF. The CDR3 DNA reads TGTGCCAGCTCAGCGCGGGACCTCAGCTCTGGAAACACCATATATTTT. Looking up the rest from reference TRBV18 and TRBJ1-3 gives the full variable domain: NAGVMQNPRHLVRRRGQEARLRCSPMKGHSHVYWYRQLPEEGLKFMVYLQKENIIDESGMPKERFSAEFPKEGPSILRIQQVVRGDSAAYFCASSARDLSSGNTIYFGEGSWLTVV.

This rearrangement joins TRBV15 to TRBJ2-5, with TRBD1 as a possible D gene (6 bases). This CDR3 contains 13 residues. Germline V gene data show CDR1 as LNHNV and CDR2 as YYDKDF (reference sequence). V lost 5 bases, J lost 4 bases, and 11 bases lay in between. Here the CDR3 DNA reads TGTGCCACCAGCGCTCAGGGGTTAGAGACCCAGTACTTC. It is translated as CATSAQGLETQYF.

The J gene is TRBJ2-5, the V gene TRBV7-8; 9 nucleotides align to TRBD1. V shed 2 bases, J shed 5 bases, and the junction held 3 bases outside the gene matches. CDR3 length equals 14 residues. In germline, CDR1 is SGHVS, CDR2 FQNEAQ. The CDR3 DNA follows: TGTGCCAGCAGCTTATCGGACAGGGGCGAGACCCAGTACTTC. Amino acids: CASSLSDRGETQYF.

V is TRBV28 and J is TRBJ2-7, with D hard to call. The length of the CDR3 is 12 residues. CDR1 is MDHEN and CDR2 is SYDVKM in the germline V gene. Trimming took 6 bases from V and 1 from J, leaving 7 bases between them. DNA of the CDR3: TGTGCCAGCAGAAGTACTTCCTACGAGCAGTACTTC. Its translation is CASRSTSYEQYF.

This chain joins TRBV4-2 and TRBJ1-4; a weak D match, TRBD1 (6 bases). V was pared by 3 bases and J by 6 bases, with 11 bases between. CDR1 and CDR2 (germline): LGHNA, YNFKEQ. The CDR3 covers 14 residues. The CDR3, as DNA: TGTGCCAGCAGCCAGGGGGCGCGAGATGAAAAACTGTTTTTT. Its translation: CASSQGARDEKLFF.

This clone was seen only once. The chain is built from TRBV19 and TRBJ2-1, with 7 bases identical to TRBD2. The ends lost 8 bases at V and 0 bases at J; junction bases unmatched: 1. CDR3 length equals 13 residues. CDR1 is LNHDA, CDR2 SQIVND, per germline (reference sequence). The CDR3 nucleotides read TGTGCCAGTGGGGGGGGCTCCTACAATGAGCAGTTCTTC. It codes for CASGGGSYNEQFF. Full variable domain (outside the CDR3, taken from reference TRBV19 and TRBJ2-1): DGGITQSPKYLFRKEGQNVTLSCEQNLNHDAMYWYRQDPGQGLRLIYYSQIVNDFQKGDIAEGYSVSREKKESFPLTVTSAQKNPTAFYLCASGGGSYNEQFFGPGTRLTVL.

This chain joins TRBV5-5 and TRBJ2-3; D is ambiguous. CDR1 and CDR2 (germline): SGHKS, YYEKEE (reference sequence). The V end lost 1 base, the J end lost 10 bases, and 10 bases lay between the germline ends. There are 12 residues in the CDR3. CDR3 coding DNA: TGTGCCAGCAGCTTGTCCGGTGAGGCGCAGTATTTT. Its translation: CASSLSGEAQYF.

This sequence joins TRBV19 and TRBJ1-3, with D hard to call. V was clipped by 0 bases and J by 0 bases, with 9 bases between them. The germline CDR1 and CDR2 sequences are LNHDA and SQIVND (reference sequence). CDR3 length: 16 amino acids. The CDR3 is CASSIEFEVSGNTIYF. CDR3 DNA: TGTGCCAGTAGTATAGAGTTCGAGGTCTCTGGAAACACCATATATTTT.

The CDR3 region has the DNA TGCGCCAGCAGCCAAGCTCCGGGACTAGCGCCCACCTACGAGCAGTACTTC. It specifies CASSQAPGLAPTYEQYF. The chain uses TRBV4-1 and TRBJ2-5; 10 bases are a match to TRBD2. TRBJ2-7 matches the DNA end more closely, so the J call is doubtful. CDR1 is MGHRA and CDR2 is YSYEKL in the germline V gene. The CDR3 is 17 amino acids.

This sequence joins TRBV4-2 and TRBJ2-6, with D maybe TRBD2 (6 bases). Trimming removed 0 bases from V and 4 bases from J, with 10 bases in between. Looked up from germline, CDR1 is LGHNA and CDR2 is YNFKEQ. The CDR3 is made up of 16 amino acids. The CDR3 DNA reads TGTGCCAGCAGCCAAGACGGGAGCGTCGGGGCCAACGTCCTGACTTTC. Translation: CASSQDGSVGANVLTF.

V gene TRBV4-2 combines with J gene TRBJ2-5; D may be TRBD2 (7 bases). The CDR3 is 16 amino acids. CDR1 and CDR2 (germline): LGHNA, YNFKEQ. Trimming pared 1 base from V and 2 bases from J, leaving 14 bases between. The CDR3 is CASSQVGGRGQETQYF. The CDR3 coding sequence is TGTGCCAGCAGCCAAGTAGGGGGGCGGGGGCAAGAGACCCAGTACTTC.

V usage is TRBV5-1 and J usage is TRBJ2-5; 13 bases line up with TRBD2. Losses at the gene ends were 5 bases for V and 0 bases for J; bases not matched to a gene: 10. The CDR3 runs 18 residues. Per the germline V gene, CDR1 is SGHRS and CDR2 is YFSETQ. CDR3 in DNA: TGCGCCAGCAGGATCAGAGGACTAGCGGGGGAGTACCAAGAGACCCAGTACTTC. Protein product: CASRIRGLAGEYQETQYF.

Only a few counts were recorded for this clone. The chain joins TRBV6-6 to TRBJ2-6, with unresolved D. Germline V gene sequence: CDR1 MNHNY, CDR2 SVGAGI (reference sequence). Trimming removed 10 bases from V and 4 bases from J, with 2 bases in between. The CDR3 consists of 10 residues. The CDR3 nucleotides read TGTGCCACGGGGGCCAACGTCCTGACTTTC. Protein: CATGANVLTF.

This chain joins TRBV6-5 and TRBJ2-1, with 8 nucleotides matching TRBD2. V trimming: 0 bases; J trimming: 2 bases; junction bases outside the gene matches: 3. The CDR3 consists of 16 residues. Germline V CDR1 and CDR2: MNHEY, SVGAGI. This CDR3 is CASSYSPGGAYNEQFF. CDR3 in DNA: TGTGCCAGCAGTTACTCCCCGGGAGGGGCCTACAATGAGCAGTTCTTC.

J is TRBJ2-7 and V is TRBV7-9, with D possibly TRBD1 on 6 matching bases. Per germline, CDR1 SEHNR and CDR2 FQNEAQ (reference sequence). The CDR3 runs to 14 residues. Trimming shortened V by 1 base and J by 0 bases, and 7 bases separated the two germline ends. The CDR3 spells CASSLGRGSYEQYF. For the CDR3, the DNA is TGTGCCAGCAGCTTAGGCAGGGGCTCCTACGAGCAGTACTTC.

This clone was found once. The V gene is TRBV5-1, the J gene TRBJ2-1, with 8 positions matching TRBD2. The CDR3 sequence is 17 residues long. The V gene's germline CDR1 is SGHRS and CDR2 YFSETQ. The ends lost 5 bases at V and 6 bases at J; junction bases unmatched: 16. Here the CDR3 DNA reads TGCGCCAGCAGTCCTAAGCCGAGCGGGAGTCAGACCAATGAGCAGTTCTTC. Protein sequence: CASSPKPSGSQTNEQFF.

The chain combines TRBV29-1 with TRBJ1-1; D gene ambiguous. CDR1 SQVTM and CDR2 ANQGSEA come from the germline V gene. The length of the CDR3 is 13 residues. Trimming left V 6 bases short and J 4 bases short, with 15 bases between. The CDR3 sequence is CSVAAGSGTEAFF. CDR3 DNA: TGCAGCGTGGCGGCGGGCTCCGGCACTGAAGCTTTCTTT.